These 19 T cell receptor beta chains were all obtained from the same sample, sequenced in a study of CD8 T cells in Susac syndrome. RNA in amounts of about 0.5 to 1 ug was reverse transcribed with random hexamers. TCRdb re-analysed the immunoSEQ multiplex PCR reads in MiXCR, keeping a single row per CDR3 protein. The sample lists more than 75,000 distinct CDR3 sequences, over 85% occurring once. The sequenced material came from CD8+ T cells from PBMCs. Receptor source: a human donor in good health.

The chain links TRBV3-1 to TRBJ1-2; 8 nucleotides align to TRBD1. The CDR3 is 15 residues long. Germline assignment: CDR1 LGHDT and CDR2 YNNKEL (reference sequence). J was trimmed by 3 bases and V by 1 base; bases with no gene match: 4. CDR3 region: CASSQAHRGDYGYTF. The CDR3 DNA reads as TGTGCCAGCAGCCAAGCTCACAGGGGGGACTATGGCTACACCTTC.

This clonotype turned up a few times. The chain recombines TRBV15 with TRBJ1-1; D uncertain. The germline V gene encodes CDR1 LNHNV and CDR2 YYDKDF (reference sequence). This CDR3 contains 13 residues. V lost 0 bases and J 6 bases, leaving 8 bases between the germline ends. CDR3 DNA: TGTGCCACCAGCAGAGAGCGAGACTCTGAAGCTTTCTTT. Translation: CATSRERDSEAFF.

The chain carries TRBV19 and TRBJ2-2; TRBD2 aligns across 7 bases. Looked up from germline, CDR1 is LNHDA and CDR2 is SQIVND (reference sequence). The CDR3 length is 15 residues. Unmatched junction bases numbered 10, after V lost 6 bases and J lost 6 bases. CDR3 DNA: TGTGCCAGTAGCCACCTTCAGGGAGGGGCCGGGGAGCTGTTTTTT. It encodes CASSHLQGGAGELFF.

This clonotype was recorded only once. V is TRBV13 and J is TRBJ2-7; a weak D match, TRBD1 (6 bases). Trimming took off 5 bases at V and 3 bases at J, with 14 bases between the two ends. Germline V gene lookup returns CDR1 PRHDT and CDR2 FYEKMQ (reference sequence). The CDR3 is 14 residues long. This CDR3 is CASSIQGARYEQYF. The DNA of the CDR3 is TGTGCCAGCAGCATACAGGGAGCCCGCTACGAGCAGTACTTC.

This chain links TRBV20-1 with TRBJ2-5; D might be TRBD2 (6 bases). Trimming left V 0 bases short and J 5 bases short, with 16 bases between. The V gene's germline CDR1 is DFQATT and CDR2 SNEGSKA (reference sequence). The CDR3 is 15 amino acids. This CDR3 is CSARDPSSVRETQYF. As DNA, the CDR3 is TGCAGTGCTAGAGACCCTTCTAGCGTTCGGGAGACCCAGTACTTC.

J is TRBJ2-1 and V is TRBV6-6, with a tentative D call TRBD2 (5 bases). Germline CDR1 is MNHNY and CDR2 is SVGAGI (reference sequence). The V end lost 8 bases, the J end lost 3 bases, and 5 bases lay between the germline ends. The CDR3 has 11 residues. The CDR3 sequence is CASRDYNEQFF. In DNA form, the CDR3 reads TGTGCCAGCCGGGACTACAATGAGCAGTTCTTC.

The chain links TRBV7-3 to TRBJ1-1; D is undetermined. V was cut by 1 base and J by 2 bases, with 11 bases left in between. The CDR3 extends over 15 amino acids. The germline V gene encodes CDR1 SGHTA and CDR2 FQGTGA. Here the CDR3 reads CASSLSRRVNTEAFF. In DNA form, the CDR3 reads TGTGCCAGCAGCTTAAGCCGAAGAGTTAACACTGAAGCTTTCTTT.

This sequence joins TRBV15 and TRBJ1-4; D is undetermined. The CDR3 length is 15 residues. V lost 6 bases to trimming and J lost 0 bases, with 11 bases between them. The V gene's germline CDR1 is LNHNV and CDR2 YYDKDF (reference sequence). The CDR3 is CATSPTQTTNEKLFF. The CDR3 bases are TGTGCCACCAGTCCTACGCAGACAACTAATGAAAAACTGTTTTTT.

The gene calls are TRBV3-1 and TRBJ2-1; 9 bases map to TRBD1. Germline V gives CDR1 LGHDT, CDR2 YNNKEL (reference sequence). The CDR3 covers 14 residues. Germline trimming cut 8 bases from V and 4 bases from J; bases unmatched to any gene: 6. CDR3 DNA: TGTGCCAGCGGGAAGGGGACAGGGTACAATGAGCAGTTCTTC. Its protein is CASGKGTGYNEQFF.

This clonotype was seen a single time. The chain combines TRBV9 with TRBJ2-2; 9 bases are a match to TRBD2. From germline, CDR1 is SGDLS and CDR2 YYNGEE. CDR3 length equals 16 residues. The J segment lost 2 bases and the V segment lost 4 bases, leaving 6 bases of the junction unmatched. DNA for the CDR3: TGTGCCAGCAGCATCGGCGGGGGGGCAAACACCGGGGAGCTGTTTTTT. Its translation: CASSIGGGANTGELFF. Combining the CDR3 with reference TRBV9 and TRBJ2-2 gives the whole variable domain DSGVTQTPKHLITATGQRVTLRCSPRSGDLSVYWYQQSLDQGLQFLIQYYNGEERAKGNILERFSAQQFPDLHSELNLSSLELGDSALYFCASSIGGGANTGELFFGEGSRLTVL.

The chain employs TRBV29-1 and TRBJ1-2, with D possibly being TRBD1 (5 bases). CDR1 is SQVTM and CDR2 is ANQGSEA in the germline V gene. Trimming took off 2 bases at V and 4 bases at J, with 11 bases between the two ends. The CDR3 runs 13 residues. The CDR3 loop is CSVEMGEGYGYTF. CDR3 in DNA: TGCAGCGTTGAAATGGGGGAGGGCTATGGCTACACCTTC.

The chain carries TRBV9 and TRBJ1-2, with D unresolved. Germline values: CDR1 SGDLS, CDR2 YYNGEE. This CDR3 has 14 residues. V was cut by 0 bases and J by 1 base, with 7 bases left in between. CDR3 bases: TGTGCCAGCAGCGTAGCAGGCGGTAACTATGGCTACACCTTC. Translated, it gives CASSVAGGNYGYTF.

The chain uses TRBV20-1 and TRBJ1-1, with D perhaps matching TRBD1 (6 bases). CDR3 length: 15 residues. Germline assignment: CDR1 DFQATT and CDR2 SNEGSKA (reference sequence). Trimming took 6 bases from V and 0 from J, leaving 17 bases between them. CDR3 in DNA: TGCAGTGCATCCCCCGTGGACAGCATGAACACTGAAGCTTTCTTT. Translated: CSASPVDSMNTEAFF.

This clonotype was picked up one time. The chain uses TRBV5-1 and TRBJ2-7, with a possible D match to TRBD1 (6 bases). The CDR3 extends over 14 amino acids. CDR1 and CDR2 (germline): SGHRS, YFSETQ. V was shortened by 3 bases and J by 1 base, with 11 bases between the two germline ends. CDR3 residues: CASSYEGDSYEQYF. The CDR3 DNA follows: TGCGCCAGCAGCTACGAGGGGGATTCCTACGAGCAGTACTTC.

This clonotype was seen just once. The rearrangement joins TRBV5-1 to TRBJ1-2; 9 nucleotides match TRBD1. There are 13 residues in the CDR3. CDR1 is SGHRS and CDR2 is YFSETQ in the germline V gene. V was pared by 3 bases and J by 6 bases, with 3 bases of the junction left unmatched. Written as DNA, the CDR3 is TGCGCCAGCAGCTCCGGACAGGGGAATGGCTACACCTTC. Encoded protein: CASSSGQGNGYTF.

V usage is TRBV10-3 and J usage is TRBJ2-7; tentatively, D is TRBD2 (5 bases). Trimming removed 3 bases from V and 5 bases from J, with 11 bases in between. Looked up from germline, CDR1 is ENHRY and CDR2 is SYGVKD. The CDR3 runs to 13 residues. For the CDR3, the DNA is TGTGCCATCAGTGAAGAGGGTCCCCACGAGCAGTACTTC. Translation: CAISEEGPHEQYF.

The rearrangement joins TRBV19 to TRBJ2-5; 7 nucleotides align to TRBD1. V was pared by 5 bases and J by 7 bases, with 10 bases of the junction left unmatched. This CDR3 region has 14 residues. Looked up from germline, CDR1 is LNHDA and CDR2 is SQIVND (reference sequence). The CDR3 DNA sequence: TGTGCCAGTAGTGTCCGGGACAGCCAGGGGACCCAGTACTTC. Its protein is CASSVRDSQGTQYF.

The V call is TRBV9, the J call TRBJ2-1; no clear D gene. Germline CDR1 is SGDLS and CDR2 is YYNGEE. The CDR3 loop spans 12 amino acids. Trimming removed 2 bases at V and 8 bases at J, with 8 bases between. CDR3 nucleotides: TGTGCCAGCAGCGTTTACCATCATGAGCAGTTCTTC. It is translated as CASSVYHHEQFF. Full variable domain (outside the CDR3, taken from reference TRBV9 and TRBJ2-1): DSGVTQTPKHLITATGQRVTLRCSPRSGDLSVYWYQQSLDQGLQFLIQYYNGEERAKGNILERFSAQQFPDLHSELNLSSLELGDSALYFCASSVYHHEQFFGPGTRLTVL.

J is TRBJ2-1 and V is TRBV21-1. TRBV21-1 constitutes a pseudogene. This CDR3 spans 12 amino acids. CDR3 nucleotides: TGTGCCAGCAGCAACGGGACAGTGATGGAGTTCTTC. Protein sequence: CASSNGTVMEFF.